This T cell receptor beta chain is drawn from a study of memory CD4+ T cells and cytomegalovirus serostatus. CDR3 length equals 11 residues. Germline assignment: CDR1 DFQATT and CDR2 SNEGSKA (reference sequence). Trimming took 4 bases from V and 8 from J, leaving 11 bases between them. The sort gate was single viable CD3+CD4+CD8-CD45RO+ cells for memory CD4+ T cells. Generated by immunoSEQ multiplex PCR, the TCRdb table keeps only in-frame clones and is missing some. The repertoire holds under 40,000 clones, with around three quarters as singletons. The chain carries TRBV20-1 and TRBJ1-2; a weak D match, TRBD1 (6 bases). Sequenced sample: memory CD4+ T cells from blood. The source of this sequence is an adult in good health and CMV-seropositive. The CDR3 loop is CSATGAVGYTF. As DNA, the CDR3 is TGCAGTGCTACGGGGGCAGTCGGCTACACCTTC.